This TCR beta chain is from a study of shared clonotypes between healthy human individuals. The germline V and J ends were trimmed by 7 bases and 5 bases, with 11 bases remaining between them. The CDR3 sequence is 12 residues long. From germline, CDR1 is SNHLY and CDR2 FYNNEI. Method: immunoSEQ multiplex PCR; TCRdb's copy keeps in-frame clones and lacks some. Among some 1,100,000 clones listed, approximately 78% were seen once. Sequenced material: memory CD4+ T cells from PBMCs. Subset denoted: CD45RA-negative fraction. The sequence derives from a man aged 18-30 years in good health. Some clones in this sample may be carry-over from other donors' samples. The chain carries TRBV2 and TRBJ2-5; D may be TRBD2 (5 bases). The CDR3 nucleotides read TGTGCCAGCACGGGGTTGGGGGAGACCCAGTACTTC. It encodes CASTGLGETQYF.